The sequence of this T cell receptor (beta chain) was determined in a study of cytomegalovirus exposure and HLA in healthy donors. Study conclusions and caveats: High specificity and sensitivity for cytomegalovirus status were reported for the classifier.

Comment on this clone: Its antigen is not known.

PCR was performed using 60 Vbeta and 13 Jbeta primers. Profiling relied on immunoSEQ multiplex PCR, and the TCRdb table lists in-frame clones only, not all of them. The sample contains 150,000 to 200,000 clones, roughly 72% of which appear only once. V dropped 5 bases and J dropped 6; count of bases not matched to a gene: 11. The CDR3 sequence is 15 residues long. Germline CDR1 is ENHRY and CDR2 is SYGVKD. The chain has TRBV10-3 and TRBJ1-2, with 8 bases identical to TRBD1. Input material: PBMCs. This clonotype was obtained from a woman in her forties in good health and CMV-seronegative. In DNA form, the CDR3 reads TGTGCCATCAGTACGACCCCAGGGGGCGCCGATGGCTACACCTTC. Translated, it gives CAISTTPGGADGYTF.